This T cell receptor (beta chain) was recovered during a study of OX40 agonist ivuxolimab in advanced cancers. About the research overall: Ivuxolimab, an agonistic anti-OX40 (CD134) antibody, was given to patients. Partial responses occurred in three patients (one hepatocellular carcinoma, two cutaneous melanoma).

Regarding the study as a whole: Among expanded peripheral T cells, antigen specificity went undetermined. Compared with CD4+, CD8+ T cells on average had more expanded clones.

The repertoire was sequenced with immunoSEQ multiplex PCR; TCRdb's copy has only in-frame clones and lacks some. The sample shows about 46,000 clones, roughly 90% of them seen only once. Comment on this clone: No antigen is known for it.

From germline, CDR1 is SGHRS and CDR2 YFSETQ. V was pared by 4 bases and J by 0 bases, with 9 bases of the junction left unmatched. CDR3 size: 16 residues. This receptor was identified in an adult with an advanced solid tumor such as melanoma, head and neck, liver or kidney cancer. The starting material was CD4+ or CD8+ T cells sorted from blood, obtained in a trial of the OX40 agonist ivuxolimab. The chain uses TRBV5-1 and TRBJ2-7; 8 nucleotides agree with TRBD1. The CDR3 nucleotides are TGCGCCAGCAGCGCCGACAGGGGCTGGAGCTCCTACGAGCAGTACTTC. It yields the protein CASSADRGWSSYEQYF.